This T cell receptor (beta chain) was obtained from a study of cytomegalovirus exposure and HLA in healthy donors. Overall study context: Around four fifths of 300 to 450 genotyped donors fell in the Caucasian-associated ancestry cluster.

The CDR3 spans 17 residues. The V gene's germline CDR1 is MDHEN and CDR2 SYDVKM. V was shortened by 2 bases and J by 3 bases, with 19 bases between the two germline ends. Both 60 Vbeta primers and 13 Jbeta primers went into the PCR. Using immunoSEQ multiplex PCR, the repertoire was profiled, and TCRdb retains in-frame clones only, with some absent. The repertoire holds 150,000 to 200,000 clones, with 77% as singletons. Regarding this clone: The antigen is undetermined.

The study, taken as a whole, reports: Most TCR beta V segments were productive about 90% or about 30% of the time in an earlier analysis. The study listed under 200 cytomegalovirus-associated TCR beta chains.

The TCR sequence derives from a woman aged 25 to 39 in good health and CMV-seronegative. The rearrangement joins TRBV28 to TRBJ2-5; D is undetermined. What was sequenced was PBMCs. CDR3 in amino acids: CASSLMSSRPHEETQYF. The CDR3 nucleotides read TGTGCCAGCAGTTTAATGTCTAGTCGACCCCATGAAGAGACCCAGTACTTC.